This TCR beta chain emerged from a study of cytomegalovirus exposure and HLA in healthy donors. In the study overall: Later analysis reported that the 110 or so validation repertoires shared the platform of the roughly 680 first-cohort repertoires.

The method was immunoSEQ multiplex PCR; TCRdb's version includes in-frame clones alone and lacks a portion of them. The table shows 100,000 to 150,000 clones, with about nine tenths occurring only once. The sequence came from a man younger than 40 in good health and CMV-seronegative. Sequenced material: PBMCs.

The CDR3 DNA reads as TGTGCCAGCAGCTCGACAGGGGGTAATGAAAAACTGTTTTTT. Its translation: CASSSTGGNEKLFF. The genes are TRBV11-3 and TRBJ1-4; TRBD1 agrees at 9 bases. CDR1 is SGHNT and CDR2 is YENEEA in the germline V gene. The CDR3 runs to 14 residues. V lost 4 bases, J lost 4 bases, and 1 base stayed unmatched. The whole variable domain, filled in from reference TRBV11-3 and TRBJ1-4, reads EAGVVQSPRYKIIEKKQPVAFWCNPISGHNTLYWYLQNLGQGPELLIRYENEEAVDDSQLPKDRFSAERLKGVDSTLKIQPAELGDSAVYLCASSSTGGNEKLFFGSGTQLSVL.